This paragraph reports one T cell receptor (beta chain). This sample was taken from a study of T cell responses to AZD1222 COVID-19 vaccine. Assay: immunoSEQ multiplex PCR; the TCRdb copy retains only in-frame clones and omits some. The table lists 100,000 to 150,000 clones, 75% to 95% of them singletons. The sequence came from an adult who received the AZD1222 COVID-19 vaccine. Material: peripheral blood, obtained 28 days after the second AZD1222 dose.

This CDR3 reads CATSDLRSSKQYF. CDR3 nucleotides: TGTGCCACCAGTGATTTGCGGAGCTCCAAGCAGTATTTT. This chain uses TRBV24-1 with TRBJ2-3; D is unresolved. Deletions cut 0 bases from V and 11 bases from J, with 11 bases between. The CDR3 spans 13 residues. Looked up from germline, CDR1 is KGHDR and CDR2 is SFDVKD.